The 13 T cell receptor beta chains listed next were all sequenced from one sample in a study of beta chain features in type 1 diabetes. The entirety of the isolated RNA underwent reverse transcription, so expressed TCRB transcripts were sequenced. The repertoire was sequenced with immunoSEQ multiplex PCR; TCRdb's copy has only in-frame clones and lacks some. The repertoire holds under 450,000 clones, with 14% as singletons. The sequencing sample was made of naive CD4+ T cells from blood. The source is a man aged 25-45 years in good health.

This clone was detected a few times. The gene calls are TRBV7-6 and TRBJ2-2, with a tentative D call TRBD1 (5 bases). The V gene's germline CDR1 is SGHVS and CDR2 FNYEAQ. The CDR3 length is 17 residues. V was clipped by 3 bases and J by 3 bases, with 17 bases between them. This chain's CDR3 is CASSFSFRGRHTGELFF. Here the CDR3 DNA reads TGTGCCAGCAGCTTCTCTTTTAGGGGAAGACACACCGGGGAGCTGTTTTTT. The full variable domain, with the rest looked up from reference TRBV7-6 and TRBJ2-2, is GAGVSQSPRYKVTKRGQDVALRCDPISGHVSLYWYRQALGQGPEFLTYFNYEAQQDKSGLPNDRFSAERPEGSISTLTIQRTEQRDSAMYRCASSFSFRGRHTGELFFGEGSRLTVL.

This clone came up a few times. The chain uses TRBV7-9 and TRBJ2-2; 7 bases line up with TRBD1. The length of the CDR3 is 15 residues. V lost 5 bases to trimming and J lost 4 bases; unmatched junction nucleotides: 7. The germline CDR1 and CDR2 sequences are SEHNR and FQNEAQ (reference sequence). CDR3 sequence reads: CASSPPGQITGELFF. CDR3 nucleotides: TGTGCCAGCAGCCCACCGGGACAGATCACCGGGGAGCTGTTTTTT.

This clone came up many times. The chain links TRBV29-1 to TRBJ1-2, with D tentatively TRBD1 (6 bases). Per germline, CDR1 SQVTM and CDR2 ANQGSEA. The CDR3 covers 14 residues. V lost 3 bases and J 4 bases, leaving 15 bases between the germline ends. The DNA of the CDR3 is TGCAGCGTTGAGTTCCTAGGCAGGGGCTATGGCTACACCTTC. It encodes CSVEFLGRGYGYTF.

V gene TRBV4-2 combines with J gene TRBJ2-6; 8 bases agree with TRBD1. The germline gives CDR1 LGHNA, CDR2 YNFKEQ. J gave up 3 bases and V 3 bases, and 1 base lay outside the gene matches. The CDR3 is 15 residues long. DNA of the CDR3: TGTGCCAGCAGCCAGACAGGGGTTGGGGCCAACGTCCTGACTTTC. As protein: CASSQTGVGANVLTF.

This clone was observed a handful of times. The chain combines TRBV7-6 with TRBJ1-4; 7 bases align to TRBD1. Unmatched junction bases numbered 8, after V lost 4 bases and J lost 6 bases. The CDR3 totals 15 residues. Germline CDR1 and CDR2: SGHVS and FNYEAQ. This CDR3 is CASSYKTGLDEKLFF. DNA for the CDR3: TGTGCCAGCAGCTATAAGACAGGGCTGGATGAAAAACTGTTTTTT.

In its sample, this clone was seen a few times. The chain carries TRBV5-4 and TRBJ2-3; D is uncertain. CDR1 and CDR2 from the germline V gene are SGHNT and YYREEE (reference sequence). This CDR3 spans 18 amino acids. V lost 4 bases and J 0 bases, leaving 21 bases between the germline ends. The CDR3 coding sequence is TGTGCCAGCAGCCCCAGGTCTCGACATTTATCAAGCACAGATACGCAGTATTTT. It is translated as CASSPRSRHLSSTDTQYF. Filled out from reference TRBV5-4 and TRBJ2-3, the complete variable domain reads ETGVTQSPTHLIKTRGQQVTLRCSSQSGHNTVSWYQQALGQGPQFIFQYYREEENGRGNFPPRFSGLQFPNYSSELNVNALELDDSALYLCASSPRSRHLSSTDTQYFGPGTRLTVL.

This clone was observed a few times. J is TRBJ1-2 and V is TRBV29-1; maybe TRBD1 (6 bases). Per the germline V gene, CDR1 is SQVTM and CDR2 is ANQGSEA. CDR3 length: 13 residues. V was trimmed by 0 bases and J by 8 bases, leaving 13 bases between them. The CDR3 region has the DNA TGCAGCGTTGAAGAACAGGGTTTCTACGGCTACACCTTC. Translating it yields CSVEEQGFYGYTF.

The chain uses TRBV7-9 and TRBJ1-2; perhaps TRBD1 as D (5 bases). The V end was cut by 2 bases, the J end by 5 bases, with 18 bases between. This CDR3 is 16 amino acids long. Germline CDR1 SEHNR, CDR2 FQNEAQ (reference sequence). CDR3 in amino acids: CASSLSTDRDLYGYTF. The CDR3 coding sequence is TGTGCCAGCAGCTTATCCACTGACAGAGACCTTTATGGCTACACCTTC. The complete variable domain, with remaining parts taken from reference TRBV7-9 and TRBJ1-2, reads DTGVSQNPRHKITKRGQNVTFRCDPISEHNRLYWYRQTLGQGPEFLTYFQNEAQLEKSRLLSDRFSAERPKGSFSTLEIQRTEQGDSAMYLCASSLSTDRDLYGYTFGSGTRLTVV.

This clone was detected a few times. V gene TRBV6-1 combines with J gene TRBJ1-2, with a tentative D call TRBD1 (5 bases). Germline V gene lookup returns CDR1 MNHNS and CDR2 SASEGT. The CDR3 extends over 13 amino acids. V lost 6 bases, J lost 5 bases, and 13 bases lay in between. CDR3 in amino acids: CASRETVGYGYTF. For the CDR3, the DNA is TGTGCCAGCAGGGAGACAGTTGGATATGGCTACACCTTC.

The rearrangement joins TRBV2 to TRBJ2-3, with D tentatively TRBD1 or TRBD2 (5 bases each). V gave up 8 bases and J gave up 6 bases, with 15 bases separating them. CDR1 is SNHLY and CDR2 is FYNNEI in the germline V gene. The CDR3 contains 13 residues. The CDR3 sequence is CASEGTGKDTQYF. The CDR3 DNA sequence: TGTGCCAGCGAGGGGACGGGAAAGGATACGCAGTATTTT.

This clone was detected many times. The chain recombines TRBV14 with TRBJ2-1; D gene uncertain. The V end was cut by 6 bases, the J end by 7 bases, with 10 bases between. CDR1 is SGHDN, CDR2 FVKESK, per germline. The CDR3 runs 12 residues. CDR3: CASSRTENEQFF. The DNA for the CDR3 is TGTGCCAGCAGTCGGACGGAGAATGAGCAGTTCTTC.

The chain has TRBV11-2 and TRBJ2-3; D remains ambiguous. Trimming pared 4 bases from V and 7 bases from J, leaving 12 bases between. Germline V CDR1 and CDR2: SGHAT, FQNNGV. This CDR3 comprises 13 residues. This CDR3 is CASSSSRTHTQYF. CDR3 nucleotides: TGTGCCAGCAGCTCCTCCCGCACCCATACGCAGTATTTT.

The rearrangement uses TRBV30 and TRBJ2-1; 10 bases are a match to TRBD2. Trimming took 4 bases from V and 12 from J; bases not matched to a gene: 15. CDR3 length equals 15 residues. CDR1 is GTSNPN, CDR2 SVGIG, per germline (reference sequence). In DNA form, the CDR3 reads TGTGCCTGGAATCAAGCCGGGCTAGCGGGAGAATCGCAGTTCTTC. Amino acid sequence: CAWNQAGLAGESQFF.